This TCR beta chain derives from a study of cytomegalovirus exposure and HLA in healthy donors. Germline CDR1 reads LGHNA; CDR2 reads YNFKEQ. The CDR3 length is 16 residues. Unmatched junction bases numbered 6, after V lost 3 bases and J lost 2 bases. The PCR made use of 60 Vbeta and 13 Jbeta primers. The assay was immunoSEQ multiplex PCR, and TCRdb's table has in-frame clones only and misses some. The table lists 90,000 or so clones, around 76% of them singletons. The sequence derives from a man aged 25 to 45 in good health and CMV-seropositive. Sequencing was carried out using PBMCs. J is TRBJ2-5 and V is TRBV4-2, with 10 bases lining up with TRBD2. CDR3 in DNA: TGTGCCAGCAGCCAGGAGCGGGGGGGCCCTCAAGAGACCCAGTACTTC. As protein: CASSQERGGPQETQYF.